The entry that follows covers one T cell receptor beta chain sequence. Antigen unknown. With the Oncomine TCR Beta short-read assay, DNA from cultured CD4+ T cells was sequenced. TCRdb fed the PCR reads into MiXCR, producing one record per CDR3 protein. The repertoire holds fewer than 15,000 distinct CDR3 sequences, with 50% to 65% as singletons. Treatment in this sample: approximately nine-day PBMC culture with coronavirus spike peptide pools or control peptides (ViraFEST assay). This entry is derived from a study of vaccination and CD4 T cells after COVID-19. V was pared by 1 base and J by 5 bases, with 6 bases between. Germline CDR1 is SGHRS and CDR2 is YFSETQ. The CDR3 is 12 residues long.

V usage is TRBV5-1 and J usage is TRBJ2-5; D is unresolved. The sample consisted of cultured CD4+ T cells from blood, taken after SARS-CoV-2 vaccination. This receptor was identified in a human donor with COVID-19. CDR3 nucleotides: TGCGCCAGCAGCTTGCGTACGGAGACCCAGTACTTC. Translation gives CASSLRTETQYF.